This T cell receptor (beta chain) comes out of a study of early T cells in non-severe SARS-CoV-2 infection (TCRdb year 2021). Regarding the research as a whole: Bulk RNA from unsorted whole blood was used for TCR sequencing, so alpha and beta chains could not be paired.

Remarks on this clonotype: Its antigen is currently not known. The sample holds no much larger clone one base away, and base qualities are not on file.

The CDR3, from cysteine to phenylalanine, totals 14 residues. Only the CDR3 DNA stays, 42 bases, in frame from base 1. For CDR1 and CDR2, the germline V gene lists MNHNS and SASEGT. V is clipped by 1 base and J by 3 bases, and the sequence between their germline boundaries is 9 bases long. General conclusions and limits of the study: VDJdb matching was skewed toward anti-spike CD8 responses and likely underestimated virus-specific expansions by missing private and CD4 specificities.

The study was a case-control design nested within a healthcare worker cohort in London, UK, with weekly nasopharyngeal swab PCR tests and blood sampling. Healthcare workers were recruited during the week of the UK lockdown, between 23 and 31 March 2020, and followed weekly for up to about 16 weeks. To prepare the library, 5' RACE was applied. Instrument used: NextSeq 500. Unique molecular identifiers were attached to individual cDNA molecules in the TCR library protocol so that sequencing error and PCR bias could be corrected. Sequencing covered both TCR alpha and beta chains, and within each sample the abundances of alpha and beta sequences were tightly co-correlated. In the paper's pipeline: Decombinator V4 was used to perform V gene, J gene and CDR3 annotation of TCR sequences. Expanded TCRs were defined as changing significantly between any two time points under a Poisson model with p below 0.0001. TCR abundances were normalised to the total number of TCRs sequenced per sample and expressed as counts per million. TRAV1-2 paired with TRAJ12, TRAJ20 or TRAJ33 defined MAIT TCRs, while TRAV10 paired with TRAJ18 defined iNKT TCRs. A search of VDJdb, accessed on 1 November 2021, was run for TCRs annotated to CMV, EBV and SARS-CoV-2, with TCRs annotated for multiple antigens excluded. In-frame beta chains were kept once TCRdb had trimmed the public reads at Q25 with fastp and called clones with MiXCR. Rows are combined by CDR3 protein, so each entry shows the most common genes and DNA. TCRdb, rather than the study authors, made the V and J calls. This sample lists some 58,000 distinct CDR3 sequences; roughly 10% were detected once. Nearly 3% of the sample comes from the top ten.

This sequence was found in an adult who was a healthcare worker with PCR-confirmed SARS-CoV-2 infection or an uninfected control (not recorded which). The sample was whole blood, taken at baseline. This sequence uses TRBV6-1 and TRBJ1-1; TRBD1 is perhaps the D gene, given 5 matching bases. The bases are TGTGCCAGCAGTGAAGGAGACAGCTACACTGAAGCTTTCTTT. Translated, this gives CASSEGDSYTEAFF.